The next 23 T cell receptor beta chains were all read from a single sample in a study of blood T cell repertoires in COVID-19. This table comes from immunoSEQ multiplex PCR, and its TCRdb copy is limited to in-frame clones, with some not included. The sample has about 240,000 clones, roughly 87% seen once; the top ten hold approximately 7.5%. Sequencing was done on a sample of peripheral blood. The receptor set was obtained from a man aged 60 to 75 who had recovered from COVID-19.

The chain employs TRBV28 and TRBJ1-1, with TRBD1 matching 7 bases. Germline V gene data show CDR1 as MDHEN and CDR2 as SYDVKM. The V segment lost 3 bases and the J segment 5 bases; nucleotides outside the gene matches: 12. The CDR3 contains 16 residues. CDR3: CASSFTTGQLGTEAFF. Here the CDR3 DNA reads TGTGCCAGCAGTTTTACGACAGGGCAATTAGGGACTGAAGCTTTCTTT.

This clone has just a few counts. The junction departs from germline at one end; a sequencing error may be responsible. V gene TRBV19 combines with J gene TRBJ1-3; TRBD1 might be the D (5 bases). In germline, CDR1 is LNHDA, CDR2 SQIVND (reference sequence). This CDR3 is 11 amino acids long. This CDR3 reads CASIRGSTIYF. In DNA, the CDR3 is TGTGCCAGTATTAGGGGAAGCACCATATATTTT.

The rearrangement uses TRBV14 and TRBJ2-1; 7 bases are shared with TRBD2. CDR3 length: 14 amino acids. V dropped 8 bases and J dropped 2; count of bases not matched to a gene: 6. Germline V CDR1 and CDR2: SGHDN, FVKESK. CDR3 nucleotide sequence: TGTGCCAGCGGTAGCGGACTAGCCTACAATGAGCAGTTCTTC. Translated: CASGSGLAYNEQFF.

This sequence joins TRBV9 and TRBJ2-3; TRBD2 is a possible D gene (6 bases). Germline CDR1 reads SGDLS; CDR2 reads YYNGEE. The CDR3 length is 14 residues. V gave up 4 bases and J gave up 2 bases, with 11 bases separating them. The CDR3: CASSPAGNTDTQYF. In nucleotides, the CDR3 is TGTGCCAGCAGCCCTGCGGGAAACACAGATACGCAGTATTTT.

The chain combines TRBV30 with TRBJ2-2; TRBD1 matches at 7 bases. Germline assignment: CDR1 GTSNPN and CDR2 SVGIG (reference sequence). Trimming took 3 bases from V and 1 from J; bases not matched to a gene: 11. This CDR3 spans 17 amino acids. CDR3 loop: CAWSVRDSLGNTGELFF. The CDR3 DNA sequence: TGTGCCTGGAGCGTGAGGGACAGCCTGGGGAACACCGGGGAGCTGTTTTTT.

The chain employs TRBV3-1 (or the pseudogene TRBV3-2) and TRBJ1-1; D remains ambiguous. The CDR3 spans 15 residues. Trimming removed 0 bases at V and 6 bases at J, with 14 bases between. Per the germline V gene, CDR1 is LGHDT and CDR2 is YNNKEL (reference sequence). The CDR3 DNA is TGTGCCAGCAGCCAAGATCCCGCGGGGAATGCTGAAGCTTTCTTT. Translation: CASSQDPAGNAEAFF.

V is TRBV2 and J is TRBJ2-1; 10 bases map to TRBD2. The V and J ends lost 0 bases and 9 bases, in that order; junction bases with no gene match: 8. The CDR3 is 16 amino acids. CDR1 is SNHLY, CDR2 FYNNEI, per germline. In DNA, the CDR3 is TGTGCCAGCAGTGAAGCCCCAGCGGGGGGGCAGGGTGAGCAGTTCTTC. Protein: CASSEAPAGGQGEQFF.

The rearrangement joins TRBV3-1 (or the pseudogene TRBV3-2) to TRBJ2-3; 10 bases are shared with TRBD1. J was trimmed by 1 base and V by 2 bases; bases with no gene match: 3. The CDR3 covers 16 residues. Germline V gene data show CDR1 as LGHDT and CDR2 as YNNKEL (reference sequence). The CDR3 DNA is TGTGCCAGCAGCCAACCCGGGACAGGGGGCACAGATACGCAGTATTTT. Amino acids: CASSQPGTGGTDTQYF.

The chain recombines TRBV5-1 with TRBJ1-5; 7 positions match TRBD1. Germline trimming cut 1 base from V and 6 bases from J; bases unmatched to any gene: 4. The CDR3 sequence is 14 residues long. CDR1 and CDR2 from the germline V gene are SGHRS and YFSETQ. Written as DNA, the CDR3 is TGCGCCAGCAGCTTGCGGCAGGGGGGTCAGCCCCAGCATTTT. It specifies CASSLRQGGQPQHF.

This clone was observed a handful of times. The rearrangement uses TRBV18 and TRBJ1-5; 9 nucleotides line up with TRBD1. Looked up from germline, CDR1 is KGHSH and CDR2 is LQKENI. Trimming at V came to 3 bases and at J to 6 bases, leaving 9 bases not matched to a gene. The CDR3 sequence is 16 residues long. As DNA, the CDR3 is TGTGCCAGCTCACCCAAGACGGGACAGGGAGTTCAGCCCCAGCATTTT. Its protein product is CASSPKTGQGVQPQHF.

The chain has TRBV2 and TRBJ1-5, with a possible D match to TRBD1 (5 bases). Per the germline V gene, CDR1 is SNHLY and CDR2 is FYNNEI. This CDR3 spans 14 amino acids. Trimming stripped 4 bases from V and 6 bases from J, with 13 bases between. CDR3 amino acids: CASSAAFQGQPQHF. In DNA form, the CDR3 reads TGTGCCAGCAGTGCGGCATTTCAGGGTCAGCCCCAGCATTTT.

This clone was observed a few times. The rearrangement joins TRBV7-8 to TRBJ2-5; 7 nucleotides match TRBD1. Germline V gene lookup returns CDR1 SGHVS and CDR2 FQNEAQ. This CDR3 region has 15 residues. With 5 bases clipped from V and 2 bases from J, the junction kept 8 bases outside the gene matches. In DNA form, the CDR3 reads TGTGCCAGCAGCATAAGGACAGGTAGACAAGAGACCCAGTACTTC. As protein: CASSIRTGRQETQYF.

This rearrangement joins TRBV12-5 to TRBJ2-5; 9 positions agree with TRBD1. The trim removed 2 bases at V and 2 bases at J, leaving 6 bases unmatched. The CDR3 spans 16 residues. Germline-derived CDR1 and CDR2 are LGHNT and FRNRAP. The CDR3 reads CASGLPKTGGQETQYF. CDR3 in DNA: TGTGCTAGTGGTTTGCCGAAGACAGGGGGACAAGAGACCCAGTACTTC.

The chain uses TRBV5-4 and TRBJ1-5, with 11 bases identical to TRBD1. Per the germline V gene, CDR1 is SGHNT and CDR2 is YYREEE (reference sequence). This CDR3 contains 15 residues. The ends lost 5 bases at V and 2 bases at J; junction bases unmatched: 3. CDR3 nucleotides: TGTGCCAGCAGATGGACAGGGGGCGGCAATCAGCCCCAGCATTTT. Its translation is CASRWTGGGNQPQHF.

In DNA form, the CDR3 reads TGTGCCAGCAGTTTGGGGCGATATAGCAATCAGCCCCAGCATTTT. Protein: CASSLGRYSNQPQHF. This chain uses TRBV27 with TRBJ1-5; D may be TRBD1 (5 bases). Germline V CDR1 and CDR2: MNHEY, SMNVEV (reference sequence). V lost 3 bases and J 0 bases, leaving 9 bases between the germline ends. The CDR3 consists of 15 residues.

CDR3 in amino acids: CASSAGTASTDTQYF. The DNA for the CDR3 is TGTGCCAGCAGCGCCGGGACAGCTAGCACAGATACGCAGTATTTT. J is TRBJ2-3 and V is TRBV9; 7 nucleotides align to TRBD1. Trimming cost V 3 bases and J 0 bases; bases outside gene matches: 4. This CDR3 has 15 amino acids. CDR1 SGDLS and CDR2 YYNGEE come from the germline V gene. Full variable domain (missing parts from reference TRBV9 and TRBJ2-3): DSGVTQTPKHLITATGQRVTLRCSPRSGDLSVYWYQQSLDQGLQFLIQYYNGEERAKGNILERFSAQQFPDLHSELNLSSLELGDSALYFCASSAGTASTDTQYFGPGTRLTVL.

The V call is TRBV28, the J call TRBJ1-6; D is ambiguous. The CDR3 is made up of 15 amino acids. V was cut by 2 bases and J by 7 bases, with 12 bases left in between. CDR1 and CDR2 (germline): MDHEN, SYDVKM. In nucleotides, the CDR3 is TGTGCCAGCAGTTTAGGAGGCGGTAGGAATTCACCCCTCCACTTT. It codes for CASSLGGGRNSPLHF.

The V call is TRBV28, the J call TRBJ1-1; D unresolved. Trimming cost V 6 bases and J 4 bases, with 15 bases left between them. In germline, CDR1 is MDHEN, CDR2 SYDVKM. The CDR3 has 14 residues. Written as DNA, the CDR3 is TGTGCCAGCAGGAAACAGTCCCTGGGCACTGAAGCTTTCTTT. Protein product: CASRKQSLGTEAFF. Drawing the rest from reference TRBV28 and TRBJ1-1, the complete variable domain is DVKVTQSSRYLVKRTGEKVFLECVQDMDHENMFWYRQDPGLGLRLIYFSYDVKMKEKGDIPEGYSVSREKKERFSLILESASTNQTSMYLCASRKQSLGTEAFFGQGTRLTVV.

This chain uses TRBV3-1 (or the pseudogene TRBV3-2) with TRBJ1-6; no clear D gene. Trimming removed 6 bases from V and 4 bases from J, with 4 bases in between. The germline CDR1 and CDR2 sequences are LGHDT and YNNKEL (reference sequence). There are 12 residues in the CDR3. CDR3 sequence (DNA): TGTGCCAGCAGTATTTATAATTCACCCCTCCACTTT. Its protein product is CASSIYNSPLHF.

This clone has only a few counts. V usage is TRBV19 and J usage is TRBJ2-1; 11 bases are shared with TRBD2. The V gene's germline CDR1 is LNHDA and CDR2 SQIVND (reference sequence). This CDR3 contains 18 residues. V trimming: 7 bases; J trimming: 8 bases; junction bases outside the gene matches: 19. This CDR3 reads CASKARYSGGANLDEQFF. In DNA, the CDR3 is TGTGCCAGTAAGGCCCGTTATAGCGGGGGGGCAAACCTGGATGAGCAGTTCTTC.

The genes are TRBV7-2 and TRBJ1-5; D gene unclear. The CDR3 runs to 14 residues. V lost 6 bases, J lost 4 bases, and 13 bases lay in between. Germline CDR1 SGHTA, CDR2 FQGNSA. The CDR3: CASSKWAANQPQHF. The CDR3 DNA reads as TGTGCCAGCAGTAAATGGGCAGCAAATCAGCCCCAGCATTTT.

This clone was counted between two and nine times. The CDR3 here is CASSRQNTEAFF. DNA of the CDR3: TGTGCCAGCTCACGACAGAACACTGAAGCTTTCTTT. The chain combines TRBV18 with TRBJ1-1; D is undetermined. The CDR3 extends over 12 amino acids. Germline V CDR1 and CDR2: KGHSH, LQKENI. The ends were cut back, 4 bases at V and 1 base at J, with 4 bases in the middle.

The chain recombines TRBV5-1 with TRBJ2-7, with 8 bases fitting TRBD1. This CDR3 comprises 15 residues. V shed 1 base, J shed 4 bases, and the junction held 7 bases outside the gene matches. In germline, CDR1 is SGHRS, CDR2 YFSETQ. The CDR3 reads CASSLYGQGGYEQYF. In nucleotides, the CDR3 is TGCGCCAGCAGCTTGTATGGACAGGGAGGTTACGAGCAGTACTTC.